Shown below are 17 T cell receptor beta chains from a single sample sequenced in a study of blood T cell repertoires in COVID-19. Assay used: immunoSEQ multiplex PCR; TCRdb lists only in-frame clones, some missing. Of 200,000 to 250,000 clones in the sample, 89% are singletons; the top ten hold less than 7.5%. Sequencing was performed on peripheral blood. The receptors stem from a man aged 60 to 75 who had recovered from COVID-19.

The rearrangement joins TRBV10-3 to TRBJ2-7; maybe TRBD1 (6 bases). The CDR3 length is 15 residues. CDR1 and CDR2 (germline): ENHRY, SYGVKD. Deletions cut 3 bases from V and 6 bases from J, with 18 bases between. The CDR3 DNA is TGTGCCATCAGTGAAGACAGGAGAGGTCTCCCCGAGCAGTACTTC. Translated: CAISEDRRGLPEQYF.

This clone has only one observation. V is TRBV7-2 and J is TRBJ2-1, with D possibly TRBD2 on 5 matching bases. V lost 4 bases and J lost 5, with 18 bases in between. CDR1 is SGHTA and CDR2 is FQGNSA in the germline V gene. The CDR3 contains 16 residues. CDR3 region: CASSSQRTSGHNEQFF. CDR3 sequence (DNA): TGTGCCAGCAGCTCCCAGCGCACTAGTGGCCACAATGAGCAGTTCTTC.

The CDR3 DNA sequence: TGTGCCAGCTCACCGCGGGACAGCACAGATACGCAGTATTTT. This codes for CASSPRDSTDTQYF. The gene calls are TRBV18 and TRBJ2-3; D perhaps matches TRBD2 (6 bases). This CDR3 contains 14 residues. V lost 3 bases, J lost 0 bases, and 7 bases lay in between. Germline CDR1 is KGHSH and CDR2 is LQKENI.

The V and J genes are TRBV19 and TRBJ2-3, with D tentatively TRBD2 (6 bases). CDR1 LNHDA and CDR2 SQIVND come from the germline V gene (reference sequence). This CDR3 is built from 14 residues. The V gene lost 3 bases and the J gene lost 1 base, with 8 bases spanning the gap. In nucleotides, the CDR3 is TGTGCCAGTAGTATCGGGGGAGGCACAGATACGCAGTATTTT. It codes for CASSIGGGTDTQYF.

In its sample, this clone was seen once. This chain connects TRBV28 to TRBJ2-1, with 12 bases aligning to TRBD2. Germline V gene lookup returns CDR1 MDHEN and CDR2 SYDVKM. CDR3 length: 15 residues. Trimming took 4 bases from V and 8 from J; bases not matched to a gene: 6. The chain's CDR3 is CASSSPTSGSYEQFF. The DNA for the CDR3 is TGTGCCAGCAGTTCCCCGACTAGCGGGAGCTATGAGCAGTTCTTC.

The chain combines TRBV5-8 with TRBJ2-7, with a possible D match to TRBD1 (6 bases). The CDR3 contains 15 residues. The V end lost 0 bases, the J end lost 4 bases, and 14 bases lay between the germline ends. Germline V gene lookup returns CDR1 SGHTS and CDR2 YDEGEE. CDR3 in amino acids: CASSLAGDGFYEQYF. In DNA, the CDR3 is TGTGCCAGCAGCTTGGCAGGGGACGGTTTTTACGAGCAGTACTTC.

The chain uses TRBV7-2 and TRBJ2-7, with 9 bases fitting TRBD1. The CDR3 totals 16 residues. Germline CDR1 is SGHTA and CDR2 is FQGNSA. Trimming at V came to 3 bases and at J to 4 bases, leaving 10 bases not matched to a gene. CDR3 DNA sequence: TGTGCCAGCAGCTTCCTGGACAGGGGAGTGCAATACGAGCAGTACTTC. It specifies CASSFLDRGVQYEQYF.

V is TRBV7-7 and J is TRBJ2-3; TRBD2 aligns across 11 bases. The junction had 8 bases not matched to a gene; V was cut back by 8 bases and J by 1 base. Germline values: CDR1 SSHAT, CDR2 FNYEAQ (reference sequence). The CDR3 has 16 residues. CDR3 nucleotide sequence: TGTGCCAGCCGCCATAGCGGGGGGGCTGGCACAGATACGCAGTATTTT. It yields the protein CASRHSGGAGTDTQYF.

This sequence joins TRBV5-1 and TRBJ1-1, with TRBD1 matching 7 bases. Germline V gene sequence: CDR1 SGHRS, CDR2 YFSETQ. The CDR3 totals 12 residues. The V gene end was trimmed by 0 bases and the J gene end by 10 bases; junction bases not matched to a gene: 3. The CDR3 reads CASSLDRGTAFF. The CDR3 nucleotides read TGCGCCAGCAGCTTGGACAGGGGAACAGCTTTCTTT.

The CDR3: CASSEALGARGNTIYF. The CDR3 DNA follows: TGTGCCAGCAGTGAAGCGTTGGGGGCAAGGGGAAACACCATATATTTT. V usage is TRBV6-1 and J usage is TRBJ1-3; D is possibly TRBD1 (6 bases). CDR1 and CDR2 from the germline V gene are MNHNS and SASEGT. The length of the CDR3 is 16 residues. Trimming took off 0 bases at V and 4 bases at J, with 13 bases between the two ends.

V and J are TRBV21-1 and TRBJ1-2; the DNA was not used to check the table's D call, TRBD1. TRBV21-1 is a listed pseudogene. This CDR3 spans 19 amino acids. CDR3 in amino acids: CASSTLNRTGIPLPHGYTF. CDR3 DNA sequence: TGTGCCAGCAGCACGTTAAACAGGACAGGGATCCCCCTTCCACATGGCTACACCTTC.

The V gene is TRBV6-6, the J gene TRBJ2-1, with a possible D match to TRBD1 (6 bases). Trimming removed 6 bases from V and 8 bases from J, with 14 bases in between. There are 13 residues in the CDR3. Germline CDR1 and CDR2: MNHNY and SVGAGI (reference sequence). Here the CDR3 reads CASRDSLRDEQFF. CDR3 nucleotide sequence: TGTGCCAGCAGGGACAGCCTTAGGGATGAGCAGTTCTTC.

This clone has only one observation. The V and J genes are TRBV24-1 and TRBJ2-5, with D possibly being TRBD2 (6 bases). Trimming pared 2 bases from V and 4 bases from J, leaving 10 bases between. The CDR3 spans 14 residues. Germline assignment: CDR1 KGHDR and CDR2 SFDVKD. Here the CDR3 reads CATSDSSARETQYF. Written as DNA, the CDR3 is TGTGCCACCAGTGATTCTAGCGCCAGAGAGACCCAGTACTTC.

This clone was seen more than once but under ten times. The chain couples TRBV5-1 to TRBJ2-3, with TRBD2 matching over 7 bases. This CDR3 is 15 amino acids long. Germline-derived CDR1 and CDR2 are SGHRS and YFSETQ. V lost 1 base, J lost 2 bases, and 4 bases stayed unmatched. CDR3 protein: CASSLLRDYTDTQYF. CDR3 nucleotides: TGCGCCAGCAGCTTGTTGAGGGACTACACAGATACGCAGTATTTT.

This sequence joins TRBV19 and TRBJ1-2; D is ambiguous. V was trimmed by 1 base and J by 2 bases, leaving 14 bases between them. The CDR3 length is 16 residues. Germline-derived CDR1 and CDR2 are LNHDA and SQIVND (reference sequence). CDR3: CASSIGAALTNYGYTF. The CDR3 nucleotides are TGTGCCAGTAGTATAGGGGCAGCCCTTACCAACTATGGCTACACCTTC. Combining the CDR3 with reference TRBV19 and TRBJ1-2 gives the whole variable domain DGGITQSPKYLFRKEGQNVTLSCEQNLNHDAMYWYRQDPGQGLRLIYYSQIVNDFQKGDIAEGYSVSREKKESFPLTVTSAQKNPTAFYLCASSIGAALTNYGYTFGSGTRLTVV.

The chain is built from TRBV4-2 and TRBJ2-7, with 8 bases aligning to TRBD2. CDR1 is LGHNA and CDR2 is YNFKEQ in the germline V gene. The CDR3 contains 16 residues. With V trimmed by 3 bases and J by 0 bases, 7 bases remained unmatched. The CDR3 loop is CASSQDLAGFSYEQYF. The CDR3 bases are TGTGCCAGCAGCCAGGACTTAGCGGGATTCTCCTACGAGCAGTACTTC.

The J gene is TRBJ1-6, the V gene TRBV7-2, with D tentatively TRBD1 (6 bases). CDR1 is SGHTA and CDR2 is FQGNSA in the germline V gene. V was shortened by 4 bases and J by 9 bases, with 13 bases between the two germline ends. This CDR3 has 14 amino acids. The CDR3 is CASSSGAGSSPLHF. The DNA for the CDR3 is TGTGCCAGCAGCTCAGGGGCTGGGAGTTCACCCCTCCACTTT.